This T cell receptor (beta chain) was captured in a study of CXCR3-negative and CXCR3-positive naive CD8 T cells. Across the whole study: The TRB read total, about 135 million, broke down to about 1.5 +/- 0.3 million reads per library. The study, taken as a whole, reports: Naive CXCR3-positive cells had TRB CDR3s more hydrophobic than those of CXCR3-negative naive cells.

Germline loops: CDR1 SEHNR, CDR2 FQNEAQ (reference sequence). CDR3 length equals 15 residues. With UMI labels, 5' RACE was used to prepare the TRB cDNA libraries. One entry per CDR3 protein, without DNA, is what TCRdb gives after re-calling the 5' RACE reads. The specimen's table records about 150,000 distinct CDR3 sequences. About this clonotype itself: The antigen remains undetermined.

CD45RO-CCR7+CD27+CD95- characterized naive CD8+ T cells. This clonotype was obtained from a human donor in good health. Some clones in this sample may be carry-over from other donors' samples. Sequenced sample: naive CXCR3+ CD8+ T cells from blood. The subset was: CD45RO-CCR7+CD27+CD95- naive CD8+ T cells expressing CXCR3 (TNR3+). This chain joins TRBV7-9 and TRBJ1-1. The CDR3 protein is CASSLGVRSYTEAFF.